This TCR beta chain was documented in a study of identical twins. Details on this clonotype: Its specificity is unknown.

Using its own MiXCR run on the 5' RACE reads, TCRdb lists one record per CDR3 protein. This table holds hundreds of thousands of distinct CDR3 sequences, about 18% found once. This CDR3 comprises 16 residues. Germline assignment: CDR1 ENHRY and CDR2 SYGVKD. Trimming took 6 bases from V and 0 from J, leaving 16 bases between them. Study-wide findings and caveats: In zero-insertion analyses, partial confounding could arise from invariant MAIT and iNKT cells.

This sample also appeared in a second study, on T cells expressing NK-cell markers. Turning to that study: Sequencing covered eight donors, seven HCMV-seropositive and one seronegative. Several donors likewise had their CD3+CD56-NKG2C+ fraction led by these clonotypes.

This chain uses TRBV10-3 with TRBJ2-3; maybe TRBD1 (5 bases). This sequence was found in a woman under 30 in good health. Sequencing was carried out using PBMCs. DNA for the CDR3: TGTGCCATCAGACAAGACCAGGGTTCGAGCACAGATACGCAGTATTTT. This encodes CAIRQDQGSSTDTQYF.